This T cell receptor beta chain was retrieved from a study of pediatric ulcerative colitis. Study results and limitations: Acute severe colitis showed lower rectal diversity from clonal expansions. Compared with controls, ulcerative colitis showed greater blood-rectum clone sharing.

Samples were sequenced at Survey level, maximum 500,000 reads. Repertoires were generated with immunoSEQ multiplex PCR, while TCRdb's copy carries only in-frame clones and drops some. The table lists tens of thousands of clones, roughly 70% of them singletons, with approximately 8% in the top ten. Notes on this clone: What it binds is unknown.

The germline V and J ends were trimmed by 8 bases and 3 bases, with 16 bases remaining between them. The CDR3 runs to 14 residues. The V gene's germline CDR1 is SGHNT and CDR2 YENEEA. One to two pinch biopsies were taken from the rectum during colonoscopy. Before the diagnostic colonoscopy, ulcerative colitis patients were free of immunosuppressive medication. The clonotype originates from a boy younger than 18 with severe ulcerative colitis. Sequencing was done on a sample of gut tissue. The chain links TRBV11-3 to TRBJ1-1; D unresolved. The CDR3 protein is CASGPRGRYTEAFF. DNA of the CDR3: TGTGCCAGCGGTCCCCGCGGCAGGTACACTGAAGCTTTCTTT.